The clone carrying this T cell receptor (beta chain) was seen once. These data originate in a study of blood T cells in healthy people across ages. Sample-barcoded 5' priming and a J-beta primer mix drove a second PCR of roughly 6 to 12 cycles. Every cDNA molecule bore a tag from a template-switch adaptor containing 12 random nucleotides. One entry per CDR3 protein results from TCRdb running MiXCR on the 5' RACE reads. This table has roughly 2 million distinct CDR3 sequences, about 49% appearing once. The CDR3 consists of 14 residues. Germline assignment: CDR1 SGHTA and CDR2 FQGNSA. The V segment lost 6 bases and the J segment 3 bases; nucleotides outside the gene matches: 4.

This rearrangement joins TRBV7-2 to TRBJ2-2; 7 bases are a match to TRBD1. Input material: blood. This sequence originates from a woman aged 35 to 49 in good health. This CDR3 is CASRGGMDTGELFF. CDR3 coding DNA: TGTGCCAGCAGAGGGGGCATGGACACCGGGGAGCTGTTTTTT.